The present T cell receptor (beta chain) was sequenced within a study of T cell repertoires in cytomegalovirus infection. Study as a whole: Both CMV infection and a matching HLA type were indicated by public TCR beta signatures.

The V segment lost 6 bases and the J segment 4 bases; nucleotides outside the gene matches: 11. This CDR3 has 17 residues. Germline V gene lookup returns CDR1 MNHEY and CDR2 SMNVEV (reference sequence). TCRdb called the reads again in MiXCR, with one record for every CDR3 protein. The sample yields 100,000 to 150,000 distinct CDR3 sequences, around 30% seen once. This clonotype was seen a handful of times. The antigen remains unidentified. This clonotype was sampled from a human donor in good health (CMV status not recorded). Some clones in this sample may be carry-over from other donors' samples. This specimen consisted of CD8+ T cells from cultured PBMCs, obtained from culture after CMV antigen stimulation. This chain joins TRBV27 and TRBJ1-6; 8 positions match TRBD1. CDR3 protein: CASSLQGTGLYNSPLHF. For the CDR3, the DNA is TGTGCCAGCAGCCTTCAAGGGACAGGTCTTTATAATTCACCCCTCCACTTT.